This T cell receptor beta chain was profiled in a study of cytomegalovirus exposure and HLA in healthy donors. Primers: 60 Vbeta forward and 13 Jbeta reverse. Clones were read by immunoSEQ multiplex PCR, and TCRdb kept only the in-frame ones, dropping some. The sample yields 65,000 to 75,000 clones, almost 70% seen once. V was cut by 4 bases and J by 3 bases, with 7 bases left in between. The CDR3 covers 12 residues. Germline CDR1 reads SNHLY; CDR2 reads FYNNEI. Notes on the study in general: Cytomegalovirus association was listed for 170 or so TCR beta chains. Per a prior analysis, the majority of TCR beta V segments were productive roughly 87% or roughly 30% of the time.

About this clone: Its antigen is not identified.

Input material: PBMCs. The rearrangement uses TRBV2 and TRBJ2-7; D is unresolved. The sequence was collected from a man aged 40-55 years in good health and CMV-seropositive. CDR3 sequence (DNA): TGTGCCAGCAGTGTCCGCTACTACGAGCAGTACTTC. It yields the protein CASSVRYYEQYF.